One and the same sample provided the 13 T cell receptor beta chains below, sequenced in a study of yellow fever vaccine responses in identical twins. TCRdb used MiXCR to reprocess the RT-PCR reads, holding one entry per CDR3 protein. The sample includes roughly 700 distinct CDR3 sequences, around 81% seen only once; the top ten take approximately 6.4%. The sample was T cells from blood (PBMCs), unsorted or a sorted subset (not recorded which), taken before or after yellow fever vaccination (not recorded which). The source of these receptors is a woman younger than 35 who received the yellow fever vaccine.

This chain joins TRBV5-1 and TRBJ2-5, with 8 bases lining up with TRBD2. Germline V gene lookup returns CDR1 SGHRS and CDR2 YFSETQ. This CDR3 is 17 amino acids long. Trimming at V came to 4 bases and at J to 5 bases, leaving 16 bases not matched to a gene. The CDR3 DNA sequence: TGCGCCAGCAGCCCGGATGCGGGGGGTTCACAAGTGGAGACCCAGTACTTC. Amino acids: CASSPDAGGSQVETQYF. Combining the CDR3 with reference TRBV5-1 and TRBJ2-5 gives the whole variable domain KAGVTQTPRYLIKTRGQQVTLSCSPISGHRSVSWYQQTPGQGLQFLFEYFSETQRNKGNFPGRFSGRQFSNSRSEMNVSTLELGDSALYLCASSPDAGGSQVETQYFGPGTRLLVL.

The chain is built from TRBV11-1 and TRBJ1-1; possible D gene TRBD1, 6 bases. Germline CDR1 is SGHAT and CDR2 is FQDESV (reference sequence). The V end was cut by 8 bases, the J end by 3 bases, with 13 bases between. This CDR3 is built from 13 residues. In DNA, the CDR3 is TGTGCCAGCGAGGGGGGGGGGTACACTGAAGCTTTCTTT. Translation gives CASEGGGYTEAFF.

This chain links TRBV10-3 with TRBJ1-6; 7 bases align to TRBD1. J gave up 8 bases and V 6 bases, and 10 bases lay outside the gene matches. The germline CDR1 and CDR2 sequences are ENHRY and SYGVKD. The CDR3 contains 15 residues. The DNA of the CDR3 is TGTGCCATCAGCACCTCCGGGACAGAACATTCACCCCTCCACTTT. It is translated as CAISTSGTEHSPLHF.

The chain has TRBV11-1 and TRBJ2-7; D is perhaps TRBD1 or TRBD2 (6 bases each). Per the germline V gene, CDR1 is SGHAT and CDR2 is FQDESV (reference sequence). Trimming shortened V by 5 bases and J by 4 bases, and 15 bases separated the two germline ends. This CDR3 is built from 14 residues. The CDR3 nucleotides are TGTGCCAGCAGCCAGGGGCCAGGAGGGTACGAGCAGTACGTC. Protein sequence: CASSQGPGGYEQYV.

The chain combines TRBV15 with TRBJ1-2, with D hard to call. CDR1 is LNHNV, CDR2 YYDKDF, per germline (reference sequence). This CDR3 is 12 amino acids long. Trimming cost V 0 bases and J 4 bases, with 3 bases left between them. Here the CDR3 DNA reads TGTGCCACCAGCAGAGAGGGCTATGGCTACACCTTC. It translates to CATSREGYGYTF.

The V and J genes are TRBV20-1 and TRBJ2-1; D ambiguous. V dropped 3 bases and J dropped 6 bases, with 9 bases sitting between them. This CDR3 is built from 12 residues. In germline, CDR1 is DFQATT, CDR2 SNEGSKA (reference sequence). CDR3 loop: CSASPALNEQFF. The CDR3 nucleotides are TGCAGTGCTAGTCCCGCCCTCAATGAGCAGTTCTTC.

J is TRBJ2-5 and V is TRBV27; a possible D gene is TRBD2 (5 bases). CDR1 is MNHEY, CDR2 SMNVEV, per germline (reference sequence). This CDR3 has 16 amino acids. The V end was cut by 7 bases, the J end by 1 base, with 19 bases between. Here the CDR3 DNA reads TGTGCCAGCACCCATTTGCCCTTAGCGACCCAAGAGACCCAGTACTTC. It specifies CASTHLPLATQETQYF.

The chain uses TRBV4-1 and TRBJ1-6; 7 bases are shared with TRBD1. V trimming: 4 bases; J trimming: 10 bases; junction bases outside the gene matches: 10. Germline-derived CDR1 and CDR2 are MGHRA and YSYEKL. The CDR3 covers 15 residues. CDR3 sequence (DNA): TGCGCCAGCAGCCTCTCCGGGACAGTTGGCTCACCCCTCCACTTT. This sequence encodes CASSLSGTVGSPLHF.

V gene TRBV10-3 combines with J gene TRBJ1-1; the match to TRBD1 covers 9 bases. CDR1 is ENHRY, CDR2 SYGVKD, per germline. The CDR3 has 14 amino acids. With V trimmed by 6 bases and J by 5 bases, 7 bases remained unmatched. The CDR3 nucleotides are TGTGCCATCAGCCGGGACAGGGAGGGGACTGAAGCTTTCTTT. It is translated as CAISRDREGTEAFF.

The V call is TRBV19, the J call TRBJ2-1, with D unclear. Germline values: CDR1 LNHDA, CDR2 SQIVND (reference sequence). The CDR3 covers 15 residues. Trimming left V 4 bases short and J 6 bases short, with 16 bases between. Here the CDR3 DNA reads TGTGCCAGTAGTACACAACGGACCTTCGCCAATGAGCAGTTCTTC. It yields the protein CASSTQRTFANEQFF.

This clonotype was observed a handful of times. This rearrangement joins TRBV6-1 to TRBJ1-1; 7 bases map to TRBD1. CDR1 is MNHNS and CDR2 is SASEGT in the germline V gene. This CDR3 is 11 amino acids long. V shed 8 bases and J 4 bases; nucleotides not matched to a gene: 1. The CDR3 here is CASYRGTEAFF. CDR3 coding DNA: TGTGCCAGCTACAGGGGCACTGAAGCTTTCTTT.

The CDR3: CSVKSSGTYEQYF. The CDR3, as DNA: TGCAGCGTTAAGTCTAGCGGAACCTACGAGCAGTACTTC. V and J are TRBV29-1 and TRBJ2-7; 7 positions match TRBD2. Germline CDR1 is SQVTM and CDR2 is ANQGSEA. The J segment lost 2 bases and the V segment lost 5 bases, leaving 6 bases of the junction unmatched. There are 13 residues in the CDR3.

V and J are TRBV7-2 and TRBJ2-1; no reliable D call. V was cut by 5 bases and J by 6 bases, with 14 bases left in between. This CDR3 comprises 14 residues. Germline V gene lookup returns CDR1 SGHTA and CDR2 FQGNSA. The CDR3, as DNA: TGTGCCAGCAGCCCGACACCAGCGAGCAATGAGCAGTTCTTC. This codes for CASSPTPASNEQFF.